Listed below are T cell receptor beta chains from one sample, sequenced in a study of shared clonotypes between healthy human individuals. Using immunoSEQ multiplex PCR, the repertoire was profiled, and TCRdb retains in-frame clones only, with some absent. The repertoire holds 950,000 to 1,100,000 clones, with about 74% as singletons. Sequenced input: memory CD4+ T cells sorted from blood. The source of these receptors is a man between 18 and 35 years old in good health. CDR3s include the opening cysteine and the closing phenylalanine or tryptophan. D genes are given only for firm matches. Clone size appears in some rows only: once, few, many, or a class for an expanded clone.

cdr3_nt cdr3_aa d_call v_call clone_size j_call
TGTGCCAGCAGTTCCCCCGGGACAGGGGGCAGAAACACCATATATTTT CASSSPGTGGRNTIYF TRBD1 TRBV28 - TRBJ1-3
TGTGCCAGCAGCCACCACAGGGACACCGGGGAGCTGTTTTTT CASSHHRDTGELFF - TRBV14 - TRBJ2-2
TGTGCCAGCAGTTCTCAGGGGGGACAAGAAGCTTTCTTT CASSSQGGQEAFF TRBD1 TRBV2 - TRBJ1-1
TGTGCCAGCAGCCTAGCGCAGTACGGTGAAGCTTTCTTT CASSLAQYGEAFF - TRBV11-2 - TRBJ1-1
TGTGCCAGCTCGCGGGACAGCCAAGAGACCCAGTACTTC CASSRDSQETQYF - TRBV18 - TRBJ2-5
TGTGCCAGCAGCTTAGGGACAGGGAAGTACCAAGAGACCCAGTACTTC CASSLGTGKYQETQYF TRBD1 TRBV11-3 few TRBJ2-5
TGCGCCAGCAGTAAGGGACAAGGGACCTACGGGACTGAAGCTTTCTTT CASSKGQGTYGTEAFF - TRBV10-1 - TRBJ1-1
TGTGCCAGCAGTTTTAGGGCGGTGAACACTGAAGCTTTCTTT CASSFRAVNTEAFF - TRBV27 - TRBJ1-1
TGTGCCTGGAGTGTATCGCAAGAGACCCAGTACTTC CAWSVSQETQYF - TRBV30 once TRBJ2-5
TGTGCCAGCAGTTACTCGTTAGGGTCCCTGAATGAGCAGTTCTTC CASSYSLGSLNEQFF - TRBV6-6 - TRBJ2-1
TGTGCCAGCAGTTCTCGCCTCGTTCTCAACTATGGCTACACCTTC CASSSRLVLNYGYTF - TRBV5-6 few TRBJ1-2
TGTGCCAGCAGCTTAGGAGGGGGAACGACCGGGGAGCTGTTTTTT CASSLGGGTTGELFF - TRBV7-6 once TRBJ2-2
TGTGCCAGCAGCCGGGACAGGAACTATGGCTACACCTTC CASSRDRNYGYTF TRBD1 TRBV6-1 - TRBJ1-2
TGTGCCAGCCGAACAGGAAAAAGGACCGGGGAGCTGTTTTTT CASRTGKRTGELFF - TRBV27 - TRBJ2-2
TGTGCCAGCAGCGTAGGGACAGGGCAAGAGACCCAGTACTTC CASSVGTGQETQYF TRBD1 TRBV9 - TRBJ2-5
TGCGCCAGCAGCCAAGACGTAGGGCTCCAATCGGGTGAGCAGTTCTTC CASSQDVGLQSGEQFF - TRBV4-3 - TRBJ2-1
TGTGCCAGCAGCCCAGCGGGGAGTTCCTACAATGAGCAGTTCTTC CASSPAGSSYNEQFF TRBD2 TRBV5-6 many TRBJ2-1
TGTGCCATCAGTGAAGTCCCAGCAGGGGTTACCGGGGAGCTGTTTTTT CAISEVPAGVTGELFF - TRBV10-3 once TRBJ2-2
TGTGCCAGCAGCTGGAGGGGGAATAACAATGAGCAGTTCTTC CASSWRGNNNEQFF - TRBV7-9 - TRBJ2-1
TGTGCCAGCAGTGAAGGCGCGAGGGCTTTCTTT CASSEGARAFF - TRBV25-1 - TRBJ1-1
TGTGCCAGCAGTGAAATTGGAACAGTCCGAGCTTTCTTT CASSEIGTVRAFF - TRBV6-1 once TRBJ1-1
TGCGCCAGCAGCTTTGCCCAGGGGGTGGACACCGGGGAGCTGTTTTTT CASSFAQGVDTGELFF TRBD1 TRBV5-1 - TRBJ2-2
TGTGCCAGCTCACCAGGGCAGGGGGCGCGAGGGAACACTGAAGCTTTCTTT CASSPGQGARGNTEAFF TRBD1 TRBV18 - TRBJ1-1
TGCGCCAGCAGCTTGGGAGAAAAGGGTTCACCCCTCCACTTT CASSLGEKGSPLHF - TRBV5-1 - TRBJ1-6
TGTGCCAGCAGCGTAGGACCTAGTGGCAATGAGCAGTTCTTC CASSVGPSGNEQFF - TRBV9 - TRBJ2-1
TGTGCCTCGGTTAACAGGGGGGGCTACACCTTC CASVNRGGYTF TRBD1 TRBV30 - TRBJ1-2
TGTGCCAGCAGTACCATAGCGAAGGTTGGTGGCTACACCTTC CASSTIAKVGGYTF - TRBV6-5 - TRBJ1-2
TGTGCCAGCAGGGTTAGCGGGGGTCCGTCCTACAATGAGCAGTTCTTC CASRVSGGPSYNEQFF TRBD2 TRBV5-6 - TRBJ2-1
TGTGCCATCAGTGGGAATAGTCTATCAGATACGCAGTATTTT CAISGNSLSDTQYF - TRBV10-3 few TRBJ2-3
TGTGCCAGGAGGGGGGTTGCTGGGGCCAACGTCCTGACTTTC CARRGVAGANVLTF - TRBV2 - TRBJ2-6
TGTGCTAGTGGTTTGGCCATAGCTTTTAGGAATGAGCAGTTCTTC CASGLAIAFRNEQFF - TRBV12-5 - TRBJ2-1
TGTGCCAGCAGCCCCACTTTCCGGACAGACTATGGCTACACCTTC CASSPTFRTDYGYTF - TRBV7-9 once TRBJ1-2
TGTGCCAGCAGTTTATCGTTTTATCAGGAGAACACTGAAGCTTTCTTT CASSLSFYQENTEAFF - TRBV27 - TRBJ1-1
TGTGCCAGTAGTATAGATCGGGACAGACTCACAGATACGCAGTATTTT CASSIDRDRLTDTQYF TRBD1 TRBV19 - TRBJ2-3
TGTGCCAGCAGCGCTCGGACGGACAGCAATCAGCCCCAGCATTTT CASSARTDSNQPQHF - TRBV5-8 - TRBJ1-5
TGTGCCAGCAGCCAAGTTCGACAGGGGAACGTACTGTTTTTT CASSQVRQGNVLFF TRBD1 TRBV14 few TRBJ1-4
TGTGCCAGCAGCGCCCGGGACTCTCCCGGAGGGTTGACCGGGGAGCTGTTTTTT CASSARDSPGGLTGELFF - TRBV9 - TRBJ2-2
TGTGCCAGCAGCAAAGCCGACTATCCAGCCAAAAACATTCAGTACTTC CASSKADYPAKNIQYF - TRBV21-1 once TRBJ2-4
TGCAGCGTTGAAGGGGTGAACACCACAAACACTGAAGCTTTCTTT CSVEGVNTTNTEAFF - TRBV29-1 - TRBJ1-1
TGTGCCAGCAGTCCACCGATTTCGGGGGGATCCTACGAGCAGTACTTC CASSPPISGGSYEQYF TRBD2 TRBV6-6 - TRBJ2-7
TGTGCTAGCAGCTTCTCCTTGGGTCTGGACCAGTTCTTC CASSFSLGLDQFF - TRBV7-7 - TRBJ2-1
TGTGCCAGTAGCAATACAGCAACAACTAATGAAAAACTGTTTTTT CASSNTATTNEKLFF - TRBV19 - TRBJ1-4
TGCGCCAGCAGCTTTGGTGGTTCCCAAGAGACCCAGTACTTC CASSFGGSQETQYF - TRBV5-1 - TRBJ2-5
TGTGCCAGCAGCTCCCCGAACACCGGGGAGCTGTTTTTT CASSSPNTGELFF - TRBV7-2 - TRBJ2-2
TGTGCCATCAGTGAAAATGAGGACAGCTATGGCTACACCTTC CAISENEDSYGYTF - TRBV10-3 - TRBJ1-2